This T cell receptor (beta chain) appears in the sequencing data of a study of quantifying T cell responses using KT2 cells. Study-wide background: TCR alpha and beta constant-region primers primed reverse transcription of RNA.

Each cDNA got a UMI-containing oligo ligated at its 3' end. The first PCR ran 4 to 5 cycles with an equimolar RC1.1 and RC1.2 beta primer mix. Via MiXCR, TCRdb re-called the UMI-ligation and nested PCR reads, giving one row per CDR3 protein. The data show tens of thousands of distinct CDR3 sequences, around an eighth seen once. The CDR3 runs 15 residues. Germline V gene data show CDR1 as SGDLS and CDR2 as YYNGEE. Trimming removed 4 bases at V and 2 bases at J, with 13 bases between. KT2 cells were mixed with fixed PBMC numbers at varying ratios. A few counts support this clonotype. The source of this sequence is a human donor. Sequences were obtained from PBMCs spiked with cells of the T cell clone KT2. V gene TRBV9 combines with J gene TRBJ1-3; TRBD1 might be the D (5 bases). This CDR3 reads CASSSEMGAGNTIYF. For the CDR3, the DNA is TGTGCCAGCAGCTCAGAAATGGGGGCTGGAAACACCATATATTTT. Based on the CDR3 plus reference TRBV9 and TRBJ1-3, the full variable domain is DSGVTQTPKHLITATGQRVTLRCSPRSGDLSVYWYQQSLDQGLQFLIQYYNGEERAKGNILERFSAQQFPDLHSELNLSSLELGDSALYFCASSSEMGAGNTIYFGEGSWLTVV.